Listed here are 18 T cell receptor beta chains from one sample, sequenced in a study of blood T cell repertoires in COVID-19. Only in-frame clones appear in the TCRdb table, and some are missing; sequencing was by immunoSEQ multiplex PCR. The table has about 300,000 clones, 88% seen once. The specimen was peripheral blood. The origin of the receptors is a woman aged 30 to 39 who had recovered from COVID-19.

This chain links TRBV6-5 with TRBJ2-7; 10 bases map to TRBD1. V was pared by 6 bases and J by 4 bases, with 6 bases of the junction left unmatched. The CDR3 consists of 14 residues. Per the germline V gene, CDR1 is MNHEY and CDR2 is SVGAGI. The CDR3 protein is CASRTGGVTYEQYF. Here the CDR3 DNA reads TGTGCCAGCAGGACAGGGGGCGTAACTTACGAGCAGTACTTC.

This clone has only one observation. The J gene is TRBJ2-6, the V gene TRBV6-4; 9 nucleotides match TRBD1. The CDR3 consists of 17 residues. CDR1 and CDR2 from the germline V gene are MRHNA and SNTAGT. The J segment lost 2 bases and the V segment lost 6 bases, leaving 8 bases of the junction unmatched. CDR3 protein: CASSDRGQGTGANVLTF. For the CDR3, the DNA is TGTGCCAGCAGCGACAGGGGACAGGGAACTGGGGCCAACGTCCTGACTTTC.

V is TRBV19 and J is TRBJ1-4; maybe TRBD1 (5 bases). Germline CDR1 reads LNHDA; CDR2 reads SQIVND (reference sequence). The CDR3 length is 16 residues. Trimming shortened V by 7 bases and J by 3 bases, and 18 bases separated the two germline ends. The CDR3 coding sequence is TGTGCCAGTATGAGAAGGGTGGGGACTCCTAATGAAAAACTGTTTTTT. Its protein is CASMRRVGTPNEKLFF. Drawing the rest from reference TRBV19 and TRBJ1-4, the complete variable domain is DGGITQSPKYLFRKEGQNVTLSCEQNLNHDAMYWYRQDPGQGLRLIYYSQIVNDFQKGDIAEGYSVSREKKESFPLTVTSAQKNPTAFYLCASMRRVGTPNEKLFFGSGTQLSVL.

The chain links TRBV5-1 to TRBJ2-1; D may be TRBD2 (5 bases). The germline V gene has CDR1 SGHRS and CDR2 YFSETQ. V lost 5 bases to trimming and J lost 8 bases, with 20 bases between them. The length of the CDR3 is 15 residues. CDR3 DNA: TGCGCCAGCAGACTCCCGTTAGACTATTCTGATGAGCAGTTCTTC. Amino acid sequence: CASRLPLDYSDEQFF.

V gene TRBV9 combines with J gene TRBJ2-3; D unclear. Germline V gene sequence: CDR1 SGDLS, CDR2 YYNGEE. CDR3 length: 16 amino acids. V shed 4 bases and J shed 6 bases, with 21 bases lying between them. CDR3: CASSPSRSLTADTQYF. CDR3 nucleotides: TGTGCCAGCAGCCCAAGTCGGAGCTTGACGGCGGATACGCAGTATTTT.

The chain carries TRBV5-1 and TRBJ2-5, with TRBD2 matching over 12 bases. J was trimmed by 5 bases and V by 4 bases; bases with no gene match: 6. The CDR3 length is 15 residues. Germline V gene lookup returns CDR1 SGHRS and CDR2 YFSETQ. The CDR3 spells CASSVGTSGWETQYF. The CDR3 coding sequence is TGCGCCAGCAGCGTCGGGACTAGCGGGTGGGAGACCCAGTACTTC.

This clone showed up just once. This chain links TRBV9 with TRBJ1-6; no clear D gene. V lost 0 bases to trimming and J lost 8 bases, with 12 bases between them. The CDR3 sequence is 15 residues long. Germline V gene data show CDR1 as SGDLS and CDR2 as YYNGEE. CDR3 bases: TGTGCCAGCAGCGTAGCGGGCCACGGGGATTCACCCCTCCACTTT. Encoded protein: CASSVAGHGDSPLHF.

This clone appeared a single time. The chain joins TRBV30 to TRBJ1-5, with D possibly matching TRBD1 (6 bases). Germline V gene sequence: CDR1 GTSNPN, CDR2 SVGIG (reference sequence). V lost 4 bases and J lost 3, with 10 bases in between. The CDR3 is made up of 13 amino acids. The CDR3 loop is CAWNAGANQPQHF. CDR3 in DNA: TGTGCCTGGAACGCAGGGGCCAATCAGCCCCAGCATTTT.

The table lists this clone with a few counts. The chain recombines TRBV19 with TRBJ2-7; D is perhaps TRBD1 (6 bases). The V gene lost 4 bases and the J gene lost 6 bases, with 10 bases spanning the gap. The CDR3 extends over 12 amino acids. Germline loops: CDR1 LNHDA, CDR2 SQIVND (reference sequence). The CDR3 loop reads CASSNRQAEQYF. DNA for the CDR3: TGTGCCAGTAGTAATCGACAGGCCGAGCAGTACTTC.

With respect to this clone: The same CDR3 can be traced to other DNA sequences in this sample. The CDR3 sequence: CASSLSGGSYEQYF. The CDR3 coding sequence is TGTGCCAGCAGTTTATCTGGCGGCTCCTACGAGCAGTACTTC. This chain connects TRBV28 to TRBJ2-7; D not resolved. Trimming pared 1 base from V and 0 bases from J, leaving 7 bases between. CDR3 length: 14 residues. Germline V gene sequence: CDR1 MDHEN, CDR2 SYDVKM.

The rearrangement joins TRBV7-2 to TRBJ1-2; a possible D gene is TRBD1 (6 bases). Germline V CDR1 and CDR2: SGHTA, FQGNSA. V gave up 5 bases and J gave up 3 bases, with 16 bases separating them. This CDR3 comprises 15 residues. This CDR3 reads CASSRTASEYYGYTF. The CDR3 DNA sequence: TGTGCCAGCAGCCGGACAGCATCAGAGTACTATGGCTACACCTTC.

This clone was seen just once. Here the CDR3 DNA reads TGTGCCAGCAGCCCTCCTCTGCCAGGCCTCAATCAGCCCCAGCATTTT. It yields the protein CASSPPLPGLNQPQHF. V and J are TRBV28 and TRBJ1-5, with D unresolved. The V end lost 6 bases, the J end lost 3 bases, and 18 bases lay between the germline ends. Germline CDR1 and CDR2: MDHEN and SYDVKM. This CDR3 region has 16 residues.

The J gene is TRBJ1-2, the V gene TRBV2, with 7 nucleotides matching TRBD1. Germline CDR1 and CDR2: SNHLY and FYNNEI. This CDR3 has 16 amino acids. Trimming at V came to 1 base and at J to 2 bases, leaving 7 bases not matched to a gene. The CDR3 is CASSEGKGQPNYGYTF. CDR3 in DNA: TGTGCCAGCAGTGAAGGGAAGGGACAGCCGAACTATGGCTACACCTTC.

This clone is a singleton in its sample. This chain joins TRBV5-1 and TRBJ1-6; 7 bases are shared with TRBD1. V trimming: 7 bases; J trimming: 12 bases; junction bases outside the gene matches: 13. The V gene's germline CDR1 is SGHRS and CDR2 YFSETQ. The CDR3 consists of 14 residues. CDR3 nucleotides: TGCGCCAGCCGTGGACAGACAAGGACAGGACCCCTCCACTTT. Its protein product is CASRGQTRTGPLHF.

The chain combines TRBV5-4 with TRBJ1-3; TRBD1 is a possible D gene (5 bases). This CDR3 has 15 residues. V shed 3 bases and J shed 0 bases, with 10 bases lying between them. Germline CDR1 reads SGHNT; CDR2 reads YYREEE (reference sequence). CDR3 region: CASSSRQSSGNTIYF. CDR3 coding DNA: TGTGCCAGCAGCTCGAGACAGAGCTCTGGAAACACCATATATTTT.

This clone was counted once. V and J are TRBV5-4 and TRBJ2-5, with D perhaps matching TRBD2 (5 bases). Trimming cost V 4 bases and J 2 bases, with 9 bases left between them. The CDR3 is 13 residues long. Germline V gene lookup returns CDR1 SGHNT and CDR2 YYREEE (reference sequence). The CDR3, as DNA: TGTGCCAGCAGCCGACGGGATCAAGAGACCCAGTACTTC. It specifies CASSRRDQETQYF.

A single count supports this clone. V gene TRBV5-1 combines with J gene TRBJ2-1, with TRBD2 identical over 10 bases. Germline-derived CDR1 and CDR2 are SGHRS and YFSETQ. CDR3 size: 15 residues. V dropped 4 bases and J dropped 5; count of bases not matched to a gene: 6. In DNA form, the CDR3 reads TGCGCCAGCAGCGGGCGGACTAGCGGAAACAATGAGCAGTTCTTC. This encodes CASSGRTSGNNEQFF.

CDR3 sequence reads: CASSFLLDGTYEQYF. For the CDR3, the DNA is TGTGCCAGTAGTTTCCTGCTCGACGGGACCTACGAGCAGTACTTC. The J gene is TRBJ2-7, the V gene TRBV19, with D tentatively TRBD2 (5 bases). The CDR3 consists of 15 residues. V was shortened by 5 bases and J by 2 bases, with 16 bases between the two germline ends. Germline lookup yields CDR1 LNHDA and CDR2 SQIVND (reference sequence). Variable domain in full (rest from reference TRBV19 and TRBJ2-7): DGGITQSPKYLFRKEGQNVTLSCEQNLNHDAMYWYRQDPGQGLRLIYYSQIVNDFQKGDIAEGYSVSREKKESFPLTVTSAQKNPTAFYLCASSFLLDGTYEQYFGPGTRLTVT.